This T cell receptor beta chain was recovered during a study of blood T cell repertoires in COVID-19. Study summary: Researchers got acute and convalescent COVID-19 samples from the United States, Italy and Spain. T cells, B-cell-depleted T cells, or PBMCs supplied cDNA or gDNA.

Per the original data handling: Researchers report that nucleated cell counts were estimated from reference gene primer amplification. Libraries were prepared by immunoSEQ multiplex PCR; TCRdb keeps only in-frame clonotypes and omits some of them. V and J calls and clone size are those listed in that table; D and trimming were worked out from the DNA. The table has roughly 410,000 clones, about 88% seen once. The CDR3 length is 18 residues. Germline CDR1 SGDLS, CDR2 YYNGEE. The V and J ends lost 0 bases and 0 bases respectively, with 13 bases between them. In Seattle, patients joined the study during active infection and were tracked longitudinally.

The sample was peripheral blood. This chain links TRBV9 with TRBJ1-6; D is perhaps TRBD1 (6 bases). The TCR originated in a woman aged 35 to 49 with COVID-19, enrolled during active disease. CDR3 coding DNA: TGTGCCAGCAGCGTAGCGGCAGGGGCCAGCTCCTATAATTCACCCCTCCACTTT. Protein sequence: CASSVAAGASSYNSPLHF.